Listed here are 6 T cell receptor delta chains from one sample, sequenced in a study of gammadelta T cells in human blood. TCRdb fed the RT-PCR reads into CATT to redo clone calling. Of 270 or so delta-chain clones listed, about an eighth are singletons. The sample comprised Vgamma9Vdelta2 gamma-delta T cells from infant blood. The receptors stem from a human donor.

By sample share, this clone is large. Other nucleotide sequences in the sample specify the same CDR3. The chain combines TRDV2 with TRDJ3; 11 nucleotides line up with TRDD3. CDR1 and CDR2 from the germline V gene are GEAIGNYY and EKD. V was clipped by 1 base and J by 2 bases; unmatched bases: 0. The CDR3 has 17 amino acids. Here the CDR3 DNA reads TGTGCCTGTGACACACTGGGGGATACCTGGGACACCCGACAGATGTTTTTC. Protein product: CACDTLGDTWDTRQMFF.

About this clone: TCRdb assigns this DNA the protein of a much larger clone, which departs from its translation at residue 13; this likely reflects a read error, and the protein shown comes from translating the DNA. This chain connects TRDV2 to TRDJ3; unclear D gene. From germline, CDR1 is GEAIGNYY and CDR2 EKD. The CDR3 is 19 residues long. The CDR3 DNA follows: TGTGCCTGTGACCCTGCAATCGCGGAGGGAACCTGGAACACCCGACAGATGTTTTTC. It encodes CACDPAIAEGTWNTRQMFF.

Relative to its sample, this clone is hyperexpanded. The same CDR3 can be traced to other DNA sequences in this sample. This rearrangement joins TRDV2 to TRDJ3; TRDD3 is a possible D gene (6 bases). Germline V lookup: CDR1 GEAIGNYY, CDR2 EKD. This CDR3 spans 19 amino acids. Trimming removed 0 bases at V and 0 bases at J, with 14 bases between. The CDR3 protein is CACDTAATGSSWDTRQMFF. The CDR3 nucleotides read TGTGCCTGTGACACCGCTGCTACTGGGAGCTCCTGGGACACCCGACAGATGTTTTTC.

This clone occurred a few times. A much larger clone differs by one base, so this may be a read error. This specimen includes other DNA sequences encoding the same CDR3. This chain joins TRDV2 and TRDJ1; 7 bases are shared with TRDD3. The CDR3 runs 16 residues. CDR1 GEAIGNYY and CDR2 EKD come from the germline V gene. CDR3 region: CACDTAGYWGSGELIF. CDR3 bases: TGTGCCTGTGACACCGCGGGATACTGGGGTTCCGGGGAACTCATATTT.

Relative to its sample, this clone is large (0.1 to 1%). The chain uses TRDV2 and TRDJ3; TRDD3 matches 11 bases. With 2 bases clipped from V and 0 bases from J, the junction kept 2 bases outside the gene matches. Germline-derived CDR1 and CDR2 are GEAIGNYY and EKD. The CDR3 loop spans 18 amino acids. CDR3 sequence reads: CACDSTGGYSWDTRQMFF. In DNA, the CDR3 is TGTGCCTGTGACAGTACTGGGGGATACTCCTGGGACACCCGACAGATGTTTTTC.

This clone has a handful of counts. The TCRdb record carries a much larger clone's protein, which differs from this DNA's translation at residue 6; a read error is the likely cause, and the protein listed here is the DNA translation. The chain links TRDV2 to TRDJ3, with 8 bases aligning to TRDD3. V lost 1 base to trimming and J lost 1 base; unmatched junction nucleotides: 5. Germline V gene lookup returns CDR1 GEAIGNYY and CDR2 EKD. The CDR3 is made up of 18 amino acids. This chain's CDR3 is CACDTEGYGSWDTRQMFF. The CDR3 nucleotides are TGTGCCTGTGACACTGAGGGATACGGGTCCTGGGACACCCGACAGATGTTTTTC.